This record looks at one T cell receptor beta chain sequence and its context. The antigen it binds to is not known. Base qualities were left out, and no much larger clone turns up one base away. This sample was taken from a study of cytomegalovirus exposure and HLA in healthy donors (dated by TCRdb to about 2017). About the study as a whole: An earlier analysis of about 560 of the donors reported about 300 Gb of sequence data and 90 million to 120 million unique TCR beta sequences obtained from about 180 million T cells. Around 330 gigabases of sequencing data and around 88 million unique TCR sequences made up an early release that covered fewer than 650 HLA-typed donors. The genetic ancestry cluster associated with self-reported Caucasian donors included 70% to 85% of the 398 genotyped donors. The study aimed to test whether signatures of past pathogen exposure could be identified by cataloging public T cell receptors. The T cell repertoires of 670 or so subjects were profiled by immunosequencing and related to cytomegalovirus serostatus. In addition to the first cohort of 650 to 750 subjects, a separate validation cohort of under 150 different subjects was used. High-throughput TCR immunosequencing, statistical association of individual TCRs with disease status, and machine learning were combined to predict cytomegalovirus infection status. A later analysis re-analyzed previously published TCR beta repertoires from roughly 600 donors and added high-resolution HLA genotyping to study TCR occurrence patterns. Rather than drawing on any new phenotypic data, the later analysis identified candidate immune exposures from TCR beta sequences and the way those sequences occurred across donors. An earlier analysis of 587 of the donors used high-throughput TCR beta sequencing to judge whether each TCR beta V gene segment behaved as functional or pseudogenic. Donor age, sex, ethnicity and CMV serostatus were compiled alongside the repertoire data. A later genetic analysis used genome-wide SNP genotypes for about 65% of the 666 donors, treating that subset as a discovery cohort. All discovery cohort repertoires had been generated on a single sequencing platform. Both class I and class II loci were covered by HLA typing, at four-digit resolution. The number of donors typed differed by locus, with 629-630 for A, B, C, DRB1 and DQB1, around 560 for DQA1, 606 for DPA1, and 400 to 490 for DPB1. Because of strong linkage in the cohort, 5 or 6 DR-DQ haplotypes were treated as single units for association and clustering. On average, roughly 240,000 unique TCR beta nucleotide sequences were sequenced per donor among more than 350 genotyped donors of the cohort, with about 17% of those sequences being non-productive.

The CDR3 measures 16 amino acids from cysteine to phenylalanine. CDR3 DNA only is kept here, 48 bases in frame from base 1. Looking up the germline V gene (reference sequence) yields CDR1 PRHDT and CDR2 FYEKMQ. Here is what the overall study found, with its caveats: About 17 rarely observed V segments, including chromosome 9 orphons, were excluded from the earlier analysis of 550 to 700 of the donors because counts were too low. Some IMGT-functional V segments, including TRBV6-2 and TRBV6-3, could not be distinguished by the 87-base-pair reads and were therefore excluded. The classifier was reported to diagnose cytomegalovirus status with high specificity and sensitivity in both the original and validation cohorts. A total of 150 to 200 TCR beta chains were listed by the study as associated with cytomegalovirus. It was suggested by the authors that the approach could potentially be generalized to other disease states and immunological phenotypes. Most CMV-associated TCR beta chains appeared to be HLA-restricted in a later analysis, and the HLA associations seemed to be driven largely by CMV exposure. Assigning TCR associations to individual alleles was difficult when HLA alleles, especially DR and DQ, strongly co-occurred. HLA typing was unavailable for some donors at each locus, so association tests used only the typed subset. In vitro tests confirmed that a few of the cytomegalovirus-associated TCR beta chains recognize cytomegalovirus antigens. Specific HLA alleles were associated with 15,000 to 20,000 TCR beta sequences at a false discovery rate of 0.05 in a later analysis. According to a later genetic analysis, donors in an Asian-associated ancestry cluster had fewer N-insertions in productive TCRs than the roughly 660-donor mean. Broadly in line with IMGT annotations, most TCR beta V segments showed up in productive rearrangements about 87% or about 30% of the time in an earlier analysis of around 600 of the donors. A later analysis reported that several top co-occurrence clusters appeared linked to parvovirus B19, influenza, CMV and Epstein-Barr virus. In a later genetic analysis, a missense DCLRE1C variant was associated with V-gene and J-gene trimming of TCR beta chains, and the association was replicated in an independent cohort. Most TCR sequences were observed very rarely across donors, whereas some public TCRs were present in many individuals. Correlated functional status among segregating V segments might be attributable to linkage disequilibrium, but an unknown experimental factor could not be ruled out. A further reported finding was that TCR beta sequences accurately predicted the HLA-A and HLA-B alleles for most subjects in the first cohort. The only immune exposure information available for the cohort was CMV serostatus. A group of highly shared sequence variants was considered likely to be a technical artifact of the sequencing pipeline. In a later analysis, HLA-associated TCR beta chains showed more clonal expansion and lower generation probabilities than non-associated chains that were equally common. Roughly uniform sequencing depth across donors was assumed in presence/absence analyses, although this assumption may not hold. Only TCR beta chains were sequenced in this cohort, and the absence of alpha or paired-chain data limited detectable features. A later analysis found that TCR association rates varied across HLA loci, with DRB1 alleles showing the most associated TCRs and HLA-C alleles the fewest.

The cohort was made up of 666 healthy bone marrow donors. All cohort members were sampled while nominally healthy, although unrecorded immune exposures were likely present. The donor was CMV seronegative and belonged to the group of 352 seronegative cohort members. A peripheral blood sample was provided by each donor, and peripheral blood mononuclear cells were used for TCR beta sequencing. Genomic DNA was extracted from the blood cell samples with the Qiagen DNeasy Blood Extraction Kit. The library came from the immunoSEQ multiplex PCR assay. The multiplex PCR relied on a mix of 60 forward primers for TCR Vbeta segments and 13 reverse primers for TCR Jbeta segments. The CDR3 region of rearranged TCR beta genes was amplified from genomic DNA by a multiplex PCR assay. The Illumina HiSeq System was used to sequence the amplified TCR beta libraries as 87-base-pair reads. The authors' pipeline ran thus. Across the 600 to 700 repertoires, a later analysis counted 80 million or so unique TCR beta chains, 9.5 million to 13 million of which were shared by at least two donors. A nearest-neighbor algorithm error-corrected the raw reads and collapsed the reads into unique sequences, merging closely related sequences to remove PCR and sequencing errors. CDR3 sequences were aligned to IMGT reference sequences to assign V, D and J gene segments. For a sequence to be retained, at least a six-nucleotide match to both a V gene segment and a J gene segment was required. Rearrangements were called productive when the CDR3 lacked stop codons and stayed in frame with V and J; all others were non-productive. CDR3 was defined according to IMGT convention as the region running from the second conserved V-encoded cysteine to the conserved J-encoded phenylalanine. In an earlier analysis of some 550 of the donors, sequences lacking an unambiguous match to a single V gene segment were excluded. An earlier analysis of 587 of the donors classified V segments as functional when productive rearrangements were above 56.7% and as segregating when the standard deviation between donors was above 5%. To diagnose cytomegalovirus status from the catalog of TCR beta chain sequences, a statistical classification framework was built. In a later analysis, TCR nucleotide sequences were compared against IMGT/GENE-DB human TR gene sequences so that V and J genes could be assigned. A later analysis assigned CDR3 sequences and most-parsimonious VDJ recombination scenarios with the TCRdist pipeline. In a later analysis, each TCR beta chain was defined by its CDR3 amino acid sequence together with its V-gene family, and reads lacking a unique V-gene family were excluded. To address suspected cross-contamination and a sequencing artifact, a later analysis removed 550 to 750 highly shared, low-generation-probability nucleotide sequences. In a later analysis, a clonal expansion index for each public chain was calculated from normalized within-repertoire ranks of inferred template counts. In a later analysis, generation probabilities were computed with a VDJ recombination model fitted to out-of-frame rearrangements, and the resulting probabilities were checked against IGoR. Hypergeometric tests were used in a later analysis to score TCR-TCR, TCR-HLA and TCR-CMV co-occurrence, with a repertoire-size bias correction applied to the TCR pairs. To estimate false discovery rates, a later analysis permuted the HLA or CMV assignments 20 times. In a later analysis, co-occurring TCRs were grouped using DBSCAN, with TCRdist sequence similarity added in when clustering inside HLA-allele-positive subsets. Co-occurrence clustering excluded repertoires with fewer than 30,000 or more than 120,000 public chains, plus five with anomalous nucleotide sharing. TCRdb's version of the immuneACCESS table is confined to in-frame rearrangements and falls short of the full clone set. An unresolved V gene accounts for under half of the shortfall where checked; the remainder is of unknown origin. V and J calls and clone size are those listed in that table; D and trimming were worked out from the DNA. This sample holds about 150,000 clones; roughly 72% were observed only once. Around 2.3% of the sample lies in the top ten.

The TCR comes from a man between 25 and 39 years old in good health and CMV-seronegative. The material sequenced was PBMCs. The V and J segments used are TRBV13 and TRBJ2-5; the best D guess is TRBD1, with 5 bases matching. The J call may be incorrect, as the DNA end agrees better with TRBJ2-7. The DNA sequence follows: TGTGCCAGCAGCTTAGGCCGGTCTTTCAGGGACTACGAGCAGTACTTC. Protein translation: CASSLGRSFRDYEQYF.